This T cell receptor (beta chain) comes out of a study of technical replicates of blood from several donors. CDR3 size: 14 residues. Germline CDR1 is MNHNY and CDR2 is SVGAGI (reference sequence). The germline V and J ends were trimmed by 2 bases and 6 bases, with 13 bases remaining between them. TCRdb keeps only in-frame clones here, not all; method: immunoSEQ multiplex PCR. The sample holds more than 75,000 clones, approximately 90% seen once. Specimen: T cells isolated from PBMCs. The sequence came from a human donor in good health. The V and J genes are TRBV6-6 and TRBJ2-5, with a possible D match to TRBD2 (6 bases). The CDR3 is CASSYGGRMKTQYF. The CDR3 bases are TGTGCCAGCAGTTACGGAGGGCGAATGAAGACCCAGTACTTC.